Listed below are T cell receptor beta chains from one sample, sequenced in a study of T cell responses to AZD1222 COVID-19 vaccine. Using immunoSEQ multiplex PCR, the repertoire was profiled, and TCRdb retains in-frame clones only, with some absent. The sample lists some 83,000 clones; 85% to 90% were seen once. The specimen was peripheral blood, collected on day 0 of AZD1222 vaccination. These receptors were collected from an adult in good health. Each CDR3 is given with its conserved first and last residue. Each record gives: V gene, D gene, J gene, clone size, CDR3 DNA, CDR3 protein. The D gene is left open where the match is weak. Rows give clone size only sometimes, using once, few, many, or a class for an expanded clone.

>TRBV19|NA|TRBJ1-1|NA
TGTGCCAGTAGTATAGGCGGCGGGAACACTGAAGCTTTCTTT
CASSIGGGNTEAFF
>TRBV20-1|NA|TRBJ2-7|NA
TGCAGTGCTAGTGGCAGAGCCTACGAGCAGTACTTC
CSASGRAYEQYF
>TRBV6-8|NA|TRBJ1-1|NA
TGTGCCAGCACCACAGGAGAACTAGGCGAAGCTTTCTTT
CASTTGELGEAFF
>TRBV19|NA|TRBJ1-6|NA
TGTGCCAGTAGTATAGGTTCGCGGGGGAATTCACCCCTCCACTTT
CASSIGSRGNSPLHF
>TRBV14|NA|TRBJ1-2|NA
TGTGCCAGCAGCCCTGGTCGGACCTATGGCTACACCTTC
CASSPGRTYGYTF
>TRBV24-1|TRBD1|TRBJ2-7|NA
TGTGCCACCAGTGACCCCACCGGGACAGGACCCTACGAGCAGTACTTC
CATSDPTGTGPYEQYF
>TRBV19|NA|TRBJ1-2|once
TGTGCCAGTAGAAGGGAAGGATTTGGAGGCTACACCTTC
CASRREGFGGYTF
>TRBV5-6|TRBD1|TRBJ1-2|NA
TGTGCCAGCAGCTCTGAACCGGGACAGGGATGGGGCTACACCTTC
CASSSEPGQGWGYTF
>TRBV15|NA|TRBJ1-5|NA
TGTGCCACCAGCAGAGTGGGCGGCAATCAGCCCCAGCATTTT
CATSRVGGNQPQHF
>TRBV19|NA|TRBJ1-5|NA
TGTGCCACTAGTGCCACCCGGGGCACCTGGTCATCGCCCCAGCATTTT
CATSATRGTWSSPQHF
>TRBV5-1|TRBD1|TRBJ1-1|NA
TGCGCCAGCAGCCCAACCGGGACAGGGTTGGGCACTGAAGCTTTCTTT
CASSPTGTGLGTEAFF
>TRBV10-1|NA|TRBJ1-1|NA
TGCGCCAGGGTTCGAGGTGAAGCTTTCTTT
CARVRGEAFF
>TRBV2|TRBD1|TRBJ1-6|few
TGTGCCAGCAGTGATCAGGGGGGTTTAGGGTCACCCCTCCACTTT
CASSDQGGLGSPLHF
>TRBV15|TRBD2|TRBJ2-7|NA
TGTGCCACCAGCAGGGTTCCGGGGACTAGCGACGAGCAGTACTTC
CATSRVPGTSDEQYF
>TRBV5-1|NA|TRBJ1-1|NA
TGCGCCAGCAGCTCCCAGGTTAACACTGAAGCTTTCTTT
CASSSQVNTEAFF
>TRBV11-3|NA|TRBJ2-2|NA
TGTGCCAGCAGCTTAGAGGGGTACACCGGGGAGCTGTTTTTT
CASSLEGYTGELFF